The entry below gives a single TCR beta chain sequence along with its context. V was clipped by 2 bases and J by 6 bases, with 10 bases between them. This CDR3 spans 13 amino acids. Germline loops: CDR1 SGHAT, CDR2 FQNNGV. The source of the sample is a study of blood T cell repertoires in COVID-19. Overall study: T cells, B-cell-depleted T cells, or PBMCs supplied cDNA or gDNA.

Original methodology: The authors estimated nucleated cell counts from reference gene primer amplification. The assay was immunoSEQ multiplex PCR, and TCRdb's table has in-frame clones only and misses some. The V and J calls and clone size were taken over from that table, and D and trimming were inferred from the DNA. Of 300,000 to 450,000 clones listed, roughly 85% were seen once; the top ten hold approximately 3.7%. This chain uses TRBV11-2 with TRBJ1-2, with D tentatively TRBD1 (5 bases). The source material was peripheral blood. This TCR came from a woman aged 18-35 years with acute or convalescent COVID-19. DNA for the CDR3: TGTGCCAGCAGCTTAACAGGCTTAAATGGCTACACCTTC. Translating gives CASSLTGLNGYTF.